This TCR beta chain was recorded in a study of blood T cell repertoires in COVID-19. Turning to the study itself: T cells, B-cell-depleted T cells, or PBMCs supplied cDNA or gDNA.

CDR3 size: 16 residues. Germline lookup yields CDR1 MDHEN and CDR2 SYDVKM. Trimming pared 4 bases from V and 0 bases from J, leaving 13 bases between. As originally analysed: From reference gene primer amplification, estimates of nucleated cell counts were derived. This table comes from immunoSEQ multiplex PCR, and its TCRdb copy is limited to in-frame clones, with some not included. That table is the source of V, J and clone size, and D and trimming were worked out from the DNA. The table lists approximately 50,000 clones, around 92% of them singletons. Sequenced material: peripheral blood. The chain recombines TRBV28 with TRBJ1-5, with D perhaps TRBD1 (6 bases). The receptor was derived from a man aged 45-65 years with active COVID-19. The CDR3 bases are TGTGCCAGCAGTTCTTACGGGACACATAGCAATCAGCCCCAGCATTTT. Protein: CASSSYGTHSNQPQHF.